The present T cell receptor (beta chain) was sequenced within a study of early T cells in non-severe SARS-CoV-2 infection. Each CDR3 protein is one row after TCRdb ran MiXCR on the 5' RACE reads. Of tens of thousands of distinct CDR3 sequences in the sample, more than 7.5% were seen once. Germline CDR1 and CDR2: SGHRS and YFSETQ. The CDR3 totals 15 residues. The V gene end was trimmed by 4 bases and the J gene end by 2 bases; junction bases not matched to a gene: 5. In this sample, this clonotype turned up a few times. The chain carries TRBV5-1 and TRBJ2-1; 8 nucleotides agree with TRBD2. The sample was whole blood. This TCR was sampled from an adult who was a healthcare worker with PCR-confirmed SARS-CoV-2 infection or an uninfected control (not recorded which). DNA for the CDR3: TGCGCCAGCAGCGGAACGGGAGGGCCCTACAATGAGCAGTTCTTC. Translation gives CASSGTGGPYNEQFF.